This T cell receptor beta chain was sequenced during a study of shared T cell receptors in the human thymus. V was clipped by 2 bases and J by 5 bases; unmatched bases: 14. CDR1 is SGHVS, CDR2 FQNEAQ, per germline. This CDR3 region has 18 residues. Data came from immunoSEQ multiplex PCR; TCRdb stores just in-frame clones and leaves some out. The sample lists 500,000 to 850,000 clones, 80% to 90% occurring once. These data were likewise used in another study, on human thymus T cells. Per that study: Having surgery to correct congenital heart defects, healthy Finnish infants acted as the donors. Corrective heart surgery yielded the resections from which the thymus tissue came. Related studies found that unrelated individuals share highly overlapping thymic repertoires.

This chain links TRBV7-8 with TRBJ2-1, with 8 bases matching TRBD1. The sample comprised thymocytes. The clonotype was recovered from a boy under two years old with a congenital heart defect. The CDR3 region has the DNA TGTGCCAGCAGCTTAAAGGGGGCGTTAGGACAGGGACACAATGAGCAGTTCTTC. Its translation is CASSLKGALGQGHNEQFF.